The T cell receptor (beta chain) described here comes from a study of T cell responses to AZD1222 COVID-19 vaccine. In the case of this clone: Its cognate antigen is unknown.

Study results and limitations: White British ancestry dominated among donors, who included more females, and clonal diversity was possibly underestimated. Vaccine-related CD4 TCRs covered spike, predominating at 160-218 and 743-854. Among those given AZD1222, only 5 to 7 were seropositive at baseline. The study reported that nearly half of spike-specific TCRs target unmutated variant regions.

The table came from immunoSEQ multiplex PCR; TCRdb's copy has only in-frame clones and leaves some out. The sample carries some 150,000 clones, 90% to 95% recorded once. V was shortened by 1 base and J by 2 bases, with 8 bases between the two germline ends. Germline V CDR1 and CDR2: SEHNR, FQNEAQ (reference sequence). There are 14 residues in the CDR3. The material sequenced was peripheral blood, taken on day 0 of AZD1222 vaccination. The clonotype comes from an adult in good health. The J gene is TRBJ1-2, the V gene TRBV7-9, with no clear D. The CDR3 coding sequence is TGTGCCAGCAGCTTAGACGAGGACAACTATGGCTACACCTTC. Translated, it gives CASSLDEDNYGYTF.